This T cell receptor (beta chain) was recorded in a study of blood T cell repertoires in COVID-19. Across the whole study: There were acute and convalescent COVID-19 samples, and they came from the United States, Italy and Spain. PBMCs, B-cell-depleted T cells, or T cells were the source of the cDNA or gDNA that made up the material.

In the original processing: It was from reference gene primer amplification that nucleated cell counts were estimated. Only in-frame clones appear in the TCRdb table, and some are missing; sequencing was by immunoSEQ multiplex PCR. The DNA gave D and trimming, while V, J and clone size come from that table. The repertoire includes roughly 120,000 clones, more than 60% of them detected once, and around 2.3% sits in the top ten. This CDR3 has 14 amino acids. Trimming pared 4 bases from V and 5 bases from J, leaving 11 bases between. Germline values: CDR1 KGHSH, CDR2 LQKENI. Input material: peripheral blood. The chain links TRBV18 to TRBJ1-4, with D possibly being TRBD1 (5 bases). The TCR originated in a man aged 45-65 years with acute or convalescent COVID-19. The CDR3 loop reads CASSQQGRNEKLFF. CDR3 nucleotides: TGTGCCAGCTCACAGCAGGGTCGGAATGAAAAACTGTTTTTT.